The following is a T cell receptor beta chain sequence with its context. Antigen: not known. The data were obtained in a study of cytomegalovirus exposure and HLA in healthy donors. The CDR3 has 16 amino acids. Trimming took off 0 bases at V and 3 bases at J, with 17 bases between the two ends. Germline-derived CDR1 and CDR2 are GTSNPN and SVGIG (reference sequence). Points from the study as a whole: V- and J-gene trimming of TCR beta was linked (in a later analysis) to a missense DCLRE1C variant. Presence/absence analyses took donor sequencing depth as roughly uniform. Sequencing probably produced one cluster of sequence variants that were highly shared.

Both 60 Vbeta primers and 13 Jbeta primers went into the PCR. Using immunoSEQ multiplex PCR, the repertoire was profiled, and TCRdb retains in-frame clones only, with some absent. The table counts tens of thousands of clones; 6% to 7.5% lies in the top ten. Healthy bone marrow donors made up the donors. Sample: PBMCs. This clonotype was sampled from a woman aged 40 to 49 in good health and CMV-seronegative. The chain joins TRBV30 to TRBJ1-2; D is undetermined. CDR3: CAWSVPGRGPDYGYTF. CDR3 nucleotides: TGTGCCTGGAGTGTACCCGGGAGAGGGCCCGACTATGGCTACACCTTC.